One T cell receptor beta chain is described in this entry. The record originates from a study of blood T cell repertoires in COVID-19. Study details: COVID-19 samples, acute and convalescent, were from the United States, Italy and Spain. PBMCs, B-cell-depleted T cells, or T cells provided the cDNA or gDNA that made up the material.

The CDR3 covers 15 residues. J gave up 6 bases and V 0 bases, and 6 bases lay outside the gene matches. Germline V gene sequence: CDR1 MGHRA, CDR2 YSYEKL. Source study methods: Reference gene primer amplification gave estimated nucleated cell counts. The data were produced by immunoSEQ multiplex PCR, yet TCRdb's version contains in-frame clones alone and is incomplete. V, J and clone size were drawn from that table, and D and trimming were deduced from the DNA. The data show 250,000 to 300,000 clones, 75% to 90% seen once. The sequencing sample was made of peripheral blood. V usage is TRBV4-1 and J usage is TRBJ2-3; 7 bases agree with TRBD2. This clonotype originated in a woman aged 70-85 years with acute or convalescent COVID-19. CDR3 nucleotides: TGCGCCAGCAGCCAAGATCGGGGGGTCGCGGATACGCAGTATTTT. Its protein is CASSQDRGVADTQYF.